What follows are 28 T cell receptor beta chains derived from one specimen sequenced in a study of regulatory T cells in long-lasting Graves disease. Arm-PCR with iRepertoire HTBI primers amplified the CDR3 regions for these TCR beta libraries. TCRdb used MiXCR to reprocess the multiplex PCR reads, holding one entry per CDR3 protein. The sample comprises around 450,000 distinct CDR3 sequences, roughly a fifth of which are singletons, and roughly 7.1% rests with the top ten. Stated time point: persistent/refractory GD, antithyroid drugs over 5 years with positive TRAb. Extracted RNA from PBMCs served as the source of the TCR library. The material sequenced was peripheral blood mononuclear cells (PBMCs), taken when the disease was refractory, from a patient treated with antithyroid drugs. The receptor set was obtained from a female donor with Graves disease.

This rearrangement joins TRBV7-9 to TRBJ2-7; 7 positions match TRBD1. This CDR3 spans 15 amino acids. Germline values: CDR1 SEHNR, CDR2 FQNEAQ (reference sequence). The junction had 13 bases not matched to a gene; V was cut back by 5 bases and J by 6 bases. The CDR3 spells CASSPGTDELGEQYF. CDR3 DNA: TGTGCCAGCAGCCCCGGGACAGATGAACTGGGCGAGCAGTACTTC.

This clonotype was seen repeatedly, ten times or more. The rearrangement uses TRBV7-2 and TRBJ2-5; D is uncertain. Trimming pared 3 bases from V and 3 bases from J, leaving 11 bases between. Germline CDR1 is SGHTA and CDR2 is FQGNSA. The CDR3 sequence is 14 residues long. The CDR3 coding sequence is TGTGCCAGCAGCTTCGACTGGAGCGAAGAGACCCAGTACTTC. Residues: CASSFDWSEETQYF.

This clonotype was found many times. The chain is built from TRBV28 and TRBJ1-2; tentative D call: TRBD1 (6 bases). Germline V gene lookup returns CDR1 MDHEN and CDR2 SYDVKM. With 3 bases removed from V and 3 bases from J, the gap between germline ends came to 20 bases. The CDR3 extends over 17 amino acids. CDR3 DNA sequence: TGTGCCAGCAGTTTGCAATCTAGAGGACAGCGAGACTATGGCTACACCTTC. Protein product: CASSLQSRGQRDYGYTF.

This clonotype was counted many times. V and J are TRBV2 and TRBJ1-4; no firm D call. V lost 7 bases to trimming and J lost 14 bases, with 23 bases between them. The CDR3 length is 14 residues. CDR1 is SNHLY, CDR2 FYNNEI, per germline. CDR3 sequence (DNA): TGTGCCAGCATCAAGATGGCGGCGAGCGGATCGCTGTTTTTT. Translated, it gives CASIKMAASGSLFF.

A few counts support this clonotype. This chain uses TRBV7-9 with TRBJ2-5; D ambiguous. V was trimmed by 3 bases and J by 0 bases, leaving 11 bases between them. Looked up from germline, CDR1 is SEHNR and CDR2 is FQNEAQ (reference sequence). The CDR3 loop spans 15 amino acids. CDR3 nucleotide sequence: TGTGCCAGCAGCTTCCCCGGGTCCCACCAAGAGACCCAGTACTTC. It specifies CASSFPGSHQETQYF.

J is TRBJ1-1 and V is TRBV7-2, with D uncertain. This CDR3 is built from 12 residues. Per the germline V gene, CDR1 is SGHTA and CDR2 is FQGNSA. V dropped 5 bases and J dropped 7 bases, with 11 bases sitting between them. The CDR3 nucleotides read TGTGCCAGCAGCGACGACGGAGTTGAAGCTTTCTTT. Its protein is CASSDDGVEAFF.

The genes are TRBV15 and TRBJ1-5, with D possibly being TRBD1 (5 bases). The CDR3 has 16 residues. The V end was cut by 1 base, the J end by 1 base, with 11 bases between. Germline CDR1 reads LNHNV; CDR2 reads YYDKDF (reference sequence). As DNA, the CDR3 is TGTGCCACCAGCAGAGCTCAGGGTCAAAGCAATCAGCCCCAGCATTTT. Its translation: CATSRAQGQSNQPQHF. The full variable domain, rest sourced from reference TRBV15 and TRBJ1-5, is DAMVIQNPRYQVTQFGKPVTLSCSQTLNHNVMYWYQQKSSQAPKLLFHYYDKDFNNEADTPDNFQSRRPNTSFCFLDIRSPGLGDTAMYLCATSRAQGQSNQPQHFGDGTRLSIL.

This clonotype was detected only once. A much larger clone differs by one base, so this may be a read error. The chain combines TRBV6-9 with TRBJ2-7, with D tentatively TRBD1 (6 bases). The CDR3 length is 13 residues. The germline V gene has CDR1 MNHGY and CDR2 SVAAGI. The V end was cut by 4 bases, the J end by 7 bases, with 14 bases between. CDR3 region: CASSSGQSGEQYF. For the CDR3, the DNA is TGTGCCAGCAGTTCTGGACAGTCTGGTGAGCAGTACTTC.

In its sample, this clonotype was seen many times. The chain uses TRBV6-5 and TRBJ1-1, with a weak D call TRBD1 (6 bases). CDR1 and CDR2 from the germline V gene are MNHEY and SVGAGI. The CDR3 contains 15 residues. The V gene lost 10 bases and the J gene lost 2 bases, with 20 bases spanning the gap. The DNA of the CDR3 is TGTGCCACAGTACTCGACAGGCAATACAACACTGAAGCTTTCTTT. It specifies CATVLDRQYNTEAFF.

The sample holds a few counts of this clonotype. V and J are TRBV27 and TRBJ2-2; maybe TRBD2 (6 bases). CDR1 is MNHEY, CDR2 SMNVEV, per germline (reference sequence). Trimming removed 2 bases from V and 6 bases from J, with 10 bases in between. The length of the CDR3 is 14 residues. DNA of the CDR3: TGTGCCAGCAGTTTAAACGGGGGTGCCGGGGAGCTGTTTTTT. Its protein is CASSLNGGAGELFF.

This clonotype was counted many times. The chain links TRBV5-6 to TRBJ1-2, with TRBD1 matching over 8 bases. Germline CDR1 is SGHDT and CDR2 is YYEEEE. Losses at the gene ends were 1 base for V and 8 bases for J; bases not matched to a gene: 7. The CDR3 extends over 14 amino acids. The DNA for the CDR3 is TGTGCCAGCAGCTTGCCGTCAGGGGGCGCGGGCTACACCTTC. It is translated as CASSLPSGGAGYTF.

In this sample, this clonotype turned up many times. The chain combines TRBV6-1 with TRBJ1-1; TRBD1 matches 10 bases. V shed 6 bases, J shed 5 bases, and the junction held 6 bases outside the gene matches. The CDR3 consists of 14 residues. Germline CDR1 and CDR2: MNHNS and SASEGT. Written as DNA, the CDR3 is TGTGCCAGCAGCAGACAGGGGGCGAGTACTGAAGCTTTCTTT. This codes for CASSRQGASTEAFF.

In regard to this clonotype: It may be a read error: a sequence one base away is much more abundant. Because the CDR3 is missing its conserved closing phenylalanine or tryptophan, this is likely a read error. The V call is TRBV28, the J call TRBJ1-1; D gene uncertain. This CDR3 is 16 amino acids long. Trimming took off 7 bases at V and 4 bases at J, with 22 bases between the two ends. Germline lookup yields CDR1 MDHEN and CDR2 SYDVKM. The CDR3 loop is CASTPAGVVLSTEAFS. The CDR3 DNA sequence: TGTGCCAGCACCCCGGCTGGTGTGGTTTTGTCCACTGAAGCTTTCTCT.

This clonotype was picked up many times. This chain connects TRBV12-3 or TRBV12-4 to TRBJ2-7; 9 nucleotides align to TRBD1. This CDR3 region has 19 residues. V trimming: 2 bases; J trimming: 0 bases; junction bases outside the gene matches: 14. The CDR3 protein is CASSLRVGTGLAGSYEQYF. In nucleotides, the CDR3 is TGTGCCAGCAGTTTAAGGGTGGGGACAGGGCTGGCTGGCTCCTACGAGCAGTACTTC.

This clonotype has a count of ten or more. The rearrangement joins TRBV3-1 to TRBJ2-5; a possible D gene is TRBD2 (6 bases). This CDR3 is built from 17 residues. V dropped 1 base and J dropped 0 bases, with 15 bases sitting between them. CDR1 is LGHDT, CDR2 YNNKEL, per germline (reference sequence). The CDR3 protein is CASSQAPRRGNQETQYF. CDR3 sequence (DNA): TGTGCCAGCAGCCAAGCCCCGAGGCGGGGTAACCAAGAGACCCAGTACTTC.

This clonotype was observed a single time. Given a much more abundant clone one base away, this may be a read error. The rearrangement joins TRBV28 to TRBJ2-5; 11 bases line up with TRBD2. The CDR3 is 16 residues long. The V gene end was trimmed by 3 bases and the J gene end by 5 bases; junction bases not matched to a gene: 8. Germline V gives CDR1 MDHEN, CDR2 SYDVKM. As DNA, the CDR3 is TGTGCCAGCAGTTTCCCTGAACTAGCGGGAGTGGAGACCCAGTACTTC. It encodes CASSFPELAGVETQYF.

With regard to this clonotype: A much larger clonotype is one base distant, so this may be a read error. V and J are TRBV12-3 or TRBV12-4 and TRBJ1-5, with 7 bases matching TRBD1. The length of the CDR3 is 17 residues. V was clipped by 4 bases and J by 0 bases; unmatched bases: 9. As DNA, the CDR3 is TGTGCCAGCAGTTACGGGACAGAGGAATGTAGCAATCAGCCCCAGCATTTT. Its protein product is CASSYGTEECSNQPQHF.

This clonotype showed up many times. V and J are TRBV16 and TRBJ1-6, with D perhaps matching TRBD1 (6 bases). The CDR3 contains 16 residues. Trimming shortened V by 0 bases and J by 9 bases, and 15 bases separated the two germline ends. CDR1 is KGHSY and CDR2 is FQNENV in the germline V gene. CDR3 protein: CASSQSQGLSGSPLHF. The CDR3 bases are TGTGCCAGCAGCCAATCCCAGGGGCTTAGTGGTTCACCCCTCCACTTT. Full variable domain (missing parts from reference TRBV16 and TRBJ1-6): GEEVAQTPKHLVRGEGQKAKLYCAPIKGHSYVFWYQQVLKNEFKFLISFQNENVFDETGMPKERFSAKCLPNSPCSLEIQATKLEDSAVYFCASSQSQGLSGSPLHFGNGTRLTVT.

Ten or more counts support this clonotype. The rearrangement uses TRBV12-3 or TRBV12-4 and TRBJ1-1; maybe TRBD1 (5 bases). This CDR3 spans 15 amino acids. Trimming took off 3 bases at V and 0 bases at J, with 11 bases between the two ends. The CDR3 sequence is CASSFQGPMNTEAFF. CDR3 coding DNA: TGTGCCAGCAGTTTCCAGGGACCGATGAACACTGAAGCTTTCTTT.

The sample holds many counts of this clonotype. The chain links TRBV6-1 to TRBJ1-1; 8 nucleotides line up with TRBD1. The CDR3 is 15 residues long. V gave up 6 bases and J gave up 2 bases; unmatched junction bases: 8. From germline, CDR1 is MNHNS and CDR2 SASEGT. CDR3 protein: CASSQGQGGNTEAFF. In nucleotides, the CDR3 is TGTGCCAGCAGCCAAGGACAGGGCGGCAACACTGAAGCTTTCTTT.

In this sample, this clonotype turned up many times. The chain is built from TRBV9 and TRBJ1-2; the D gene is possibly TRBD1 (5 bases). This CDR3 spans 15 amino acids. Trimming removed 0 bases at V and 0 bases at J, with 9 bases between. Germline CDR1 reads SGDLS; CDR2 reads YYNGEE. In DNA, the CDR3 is TGTGCCAGCAGCGTAGATGCGGGGCCTAACTATGGCTACACCTTC. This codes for CASSVDAGPNYGYTF.

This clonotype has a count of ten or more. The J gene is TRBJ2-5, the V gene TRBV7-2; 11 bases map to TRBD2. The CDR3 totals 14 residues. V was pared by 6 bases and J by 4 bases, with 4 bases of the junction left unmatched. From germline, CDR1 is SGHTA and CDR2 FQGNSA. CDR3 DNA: TGTGCCAGCAGAATAGCGGGAGGGGTAGAGACCCAGTACTTC. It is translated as CASRIAGGVETQYF.

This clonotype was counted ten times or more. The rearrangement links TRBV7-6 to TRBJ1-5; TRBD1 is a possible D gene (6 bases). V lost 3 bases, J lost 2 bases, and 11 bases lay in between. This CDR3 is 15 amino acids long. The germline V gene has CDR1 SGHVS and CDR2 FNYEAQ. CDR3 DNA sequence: TGTGCCAGCAGCTTGGGGGCTGGGGGCAATCAGCCCCAGCATTTT. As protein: CASSLGAGGNQPQHF.

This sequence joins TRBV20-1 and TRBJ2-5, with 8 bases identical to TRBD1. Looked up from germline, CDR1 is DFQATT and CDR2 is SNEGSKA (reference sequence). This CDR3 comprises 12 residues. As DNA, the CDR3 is TGCAGCCAGGACAGGGAGGAGGAGACCCAGTACTTC. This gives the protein CSQDREEETQYF.

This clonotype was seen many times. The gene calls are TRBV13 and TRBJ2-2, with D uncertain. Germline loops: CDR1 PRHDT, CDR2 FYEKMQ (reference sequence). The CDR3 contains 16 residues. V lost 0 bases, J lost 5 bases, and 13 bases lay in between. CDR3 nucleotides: TGTGCCAGCAGCTTAGGCCGATCATCCTCAACCGGGGAGCTGTTTTTT. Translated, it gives CASSLGRSSSTGELFF. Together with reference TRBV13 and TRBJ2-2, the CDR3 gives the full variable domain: AAGVIQSPRHLIKEKRETATLKCYPIPRHDTVYWYQQGPGQDPQFLISFYEKMQSDKGSIPDRFSAQQFSDYHSELNMSSLELGDSALYFCASSLGRSSSTGELFFGEGSRLTVL.

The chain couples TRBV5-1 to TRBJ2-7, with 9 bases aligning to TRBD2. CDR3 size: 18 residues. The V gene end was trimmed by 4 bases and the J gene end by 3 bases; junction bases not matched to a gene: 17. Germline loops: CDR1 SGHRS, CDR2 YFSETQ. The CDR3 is CASSDPVVSSGVYYEQYF. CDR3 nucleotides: TGCGCCAGCAGCGATCCTGTGGTGTCTAGCGGGGTCTACTACGAGCAGTACTTC.

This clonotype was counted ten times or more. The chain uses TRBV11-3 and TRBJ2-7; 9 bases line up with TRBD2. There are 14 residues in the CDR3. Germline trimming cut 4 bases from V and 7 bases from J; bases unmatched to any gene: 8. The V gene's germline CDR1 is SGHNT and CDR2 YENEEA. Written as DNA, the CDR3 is TGTGCCAGCAGCTACATAGCGGGAGTAGGTGAGCAGTACTTC. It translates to CASSYIAGVGEQYF.

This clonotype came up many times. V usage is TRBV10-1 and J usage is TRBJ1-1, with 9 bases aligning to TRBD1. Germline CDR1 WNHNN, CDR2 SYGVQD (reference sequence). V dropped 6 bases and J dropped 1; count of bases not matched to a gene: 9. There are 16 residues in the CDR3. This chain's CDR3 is CASREDRGGGNTEAFF. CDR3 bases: TGCGCCAGCAGAGAGGACAGGGGAGGCGGGAACACTGAAGCTTTCTTT.